Following are 25 T cell receptor beta chains from one sample sequenced in a study of CD8 T cells in ankylosing spondylitis. Study-wide points: A TCR beta motif made of several highly homologous variants seemed typical of ankylosing spondylitis blood.

For these TCRs, the target antigens are not known. TCRdb called the 5' RACE reads again in MiXCR, with one record for every CDR3 protein. This table has 450,000 to 550,000 distinct CDR3 sequences, roughly 5.3% appearing once. Specimen: blood, either unsorted or a sorted T cell fraction (not recorded which). The origin of the receptors is a male donor with ankylosing spondylitis.

This clonotype was picked up many times. This sequence joins TRBV6-1 and TRBJ2-1; the D gene is possibly TRBD2 (5 bases). The CDR3 totals 14 residues. The V gene's germline CDR1 is MNHNS and CDR2 SASEGT. Trimming took off 8 bases at V and 0 bases at J, with 11 bases between the two ends. CDR3 sequence (DNA): TGTGCCAGCCGGAGAGGACTCTCCTACAATGAGCAGTTCTTC. Translation: CASRRGLSYNEQFF.

In its sample, this clonotype was seen a few times. V is TRBV20-1 and J is TRBJ1-4, with D maybe TRBD1 (6 bases). This CDR3 is 14 amino acids long. Looked up from germline, CDR1 is DFQATT and CDR2 is SNEGSKA (reference sequence). V lost 6 bases, J lost 8 bases, and 19 bases lay in between. CDR3: CSAEVSAGEEKLFF. CDR3 DNA: TGCAGTGCCGAGGTATCGGCAGGGGAGGAAAAACTGTTTTTT.

There are many counts of this clonotype. The rearrangement uses TRBV20-1 and TRBJ1-2; D not resolved. V was cut by 1 base and J by 5 bases, with 11 bases left in between. Germline V lookup: CDR1 DFQATT, CDR2 SNEGSKA (reference sequence). The CDR3 runs 13 residues. CDR3 amino acids: CSARVPGEYGYTF. The CDR3 DNA follows: TGCAGTGCTAGAGTCCCAGGCGAATATGGCTACACCTTC.

This clonotype was counted ten times or more. V usage is TRBV5-1 and J usage is TRBJ2-2; D is possibly TRBD1 (6 bases). CDR1 and CDR2 from the germline V gene are SGHRS and YFSETQ. The CDR3 covers 18 residues. V was clipped by 4 bases and J by 0 bases, with 19 bases between them. The CDR3 here is CASSARDILKANTGELFF. The CDR3 coding sequence is TGCGCCAGCAGCGCCCGGGACATACTCAAGGCGAACACCGGGGAGCTGTTTTTT.

This clonotype was seen many times. V usage is TRBV29-1 and J usage is TRBJ2-5, with D uncertain. From germline, CDR1 is SQVTM and CDR2 ANQGSEA. This CDR3 has 12 amino acids. Trimming removed 4 bases at V and 7 bases at J, with 13 bases between. The CDR3 region has the DNA TGCAGCGTTGTACTAACGGGTGGGACCCAGTACTTC. It yields the protein CSVVLTGGTQYF.

Ten or more counts support this clonotype. This rearrangement joins TRBV4-1 to TRBJ2-7; D is unresolved. The germline gives CDR1 MGHRA, CDR2 YSYEKL. CDR3 length: 16 residues. The V gene lost 0 bases and the J gene lost 0 bases, with 12 bases spanning the gap. CDR3 region: CASSQDTTASSYEQYF. For the CDR3, the DNA is TGCGCCAGCAGCCAAGATACCACAGCCAGCTCCTACGAGCAGTACTTC.

This clonotype was found many times. This chain connects TRBV3-1 to TRBJ1-6; D gene unclear. Per germline, CDR1 LGHDT and CDR2 YNNKEL (reference sequence). V lost 4 bases and J 5 bases, leaving 6 bases between the germline ends. CDR3 length equals 13 residues. The CDR3 DNA is TGTGCCAGCAGCCTAGATGATAATTCACCCCTCCACTTT. Translating gives CASSLDDNSPLHF.

This clonotype was seen at least ten times. The J gene is TRBJ1-2, the V gene TRBV4-1; 9 bases fit TRBD1. The CDR3 contains 17 residues. Germline loops: CDR1 MGHRA, CDR2 YSYEKL. Trimming removed 3 bases from V and 6 bases from J; junction bases left unmatched: 14. DNA for the CDR3: TGCGCCAGCAGCCACCGTCCCGGGACAGGGATTTACGATGGCTACACCTTC. This translates into CASSHRPGTGIYDGYTF.

This clonotype was detected ten times or more. The chain carries TRBV27 and TRBJ1-1, with D possibly matching TRBD1 (5 bases). V was pared by 2 bases and J by 0 bases, with 10 bases between. In germline, CDR1 is MNHEY, CDR2 SMNVEV (reference sequence). The CDR3 runs 15 residues. For the CDR3, the DNA is TGTGCCAGCAGTTTAGGGGCAGGACTGAACACTGAAGCTTTCTTT. Amino acids: CASSLGAGLNTEAFF.

The table lists this clonotype with many counts. The genes are TRBV3-1 and TRBJ2-7; D call uncertain. There are 12 residues in the CDR3. Germline V gene lookup returns CDR1 LGHDT and CDR2 YNNKEL (reference sequence). Trimming left V 3 bases short and J 5 bases short, with 8 bases between. CDR3 bases: TGTGCCAGCAGCCAGGGTATCAACGAGCAGTACTTC. This translates into CASSQGINEQYF.

This clonotype appeared many times. The CDR3 region has the DNA TGTGCCAGCAGCTTAATATCGACGACTTATATCTCCTACGAGCAGTACTTC. It codes for CASSLISTTYISYEQYF. The chain carries TRBV7-9 and TRBJ2-7; no firm D call. The germline V gene has CDR1 SEHNR and CDR2 FQNEAQ (reference sequence). The CDR3 runs to 17 residues. Trimming removed 2 bases at V and 0 bases at J, with 17 bases between.

This clonotype was recorded many times. The V and J genes are TRBV29-1 and TRBJ1-5; TRBD1 might be the D (5 bases). This CDR3 is 13 amino acids long. Trimming removed 5 bases from V and 7 bases from J, with 15 bases in between. The germline V gene has CDR1 SQVTM and CDR2 ANQGSEA. CDR3 bases: TGCAGCGTTTTAACGGGCTGGGACCAGCCCCAGCATTTT. Amino acids: CSVLTGWDQPQHF.

This clonotype was found many times. The rearrangement links TRBV7-2 to TRBJ2-5; D remains ambiguous. Germline CDR1 SGHTA, CDR2 FQGNSA. Trimming pared 3 bases from V and 1 base from J, leaving 6 bases between. This CDR3 has 13 residues. The CDR3, as DNA: TGTGCCAGCAGCTTTCGACTCCAAGAGACCCAGTACTTC. Translated, it gives CASSFRLQETQYF.

This clonotype was seen at least ten times. The chain couples TRBV5-1 to TRBJ2-7, with D possibly TRBD1 on 5 matching bases. V lost 3 bases and J lost 6, with 13 bases in between. Germline V gene sequence: CDR1 SGHRS, CDR2 YFSETQ. The CDR3 has 13 amino acids. DNA for the CDR3: TGCGCCAGCAGCTGGGGCCAGGGTGGCGAGCAGTACTTC. Translation gives CASSWGQGGEQYF.

This clonotype was picked up a small number of times. The V and J genes are TRBV9 and TRBJ2-7, with a possible D match to TRBD2 (5 bases). The length of the CDR3 is 13 residues. Per the germline V gene, CDR1 is SGDLS and CDR2 is YYNGEE. V was trimmed by 0 bases and J by 7 bases, leaving 11 bases between them. CDR3 sequence: CASSVGQSGEQYF. CDR3 DNA sequence: TGTGCCAGCAGCGTAGGTCAATCGGGAGAGCAGTACTTC.

This clonotype was found many times. The rearrangement joins TRBV7-9 to TRBJ2-3; 9 nucleotides align to TRBD1. The germline CDR1 and CDR2 sequences are SEHNR and FQNEAQ (reference sequence). Trimming cost V 5 bases and J 7 bases; bases outside gene matches: 7. The CDR3 is 14 residues long. The CDR3, as DNA: TGTGCCAGCAGCCCCGGGACAGGGTCGTATACGCAGTATTTT. Protein: CASSPGTGSYTQYF.

The sample holds many counts of this clonotype. V and J are TRBV5-1 and TRBJ2-2, with TRBD2 matching over 11 bases. The CDR3 contains 15 residues. The germline CDR1 and CDR2 sequences are SGHRS and YFSETQ. Trimming removed 1 base from V and 6 bases from J; junction bases left unmatched: 2. CDR3 protein: CASSLTSGSAGELFF. CDR3 coding DNA: TGCGCCAGCAGCTTGACTAGCGGGAGTGCCGGGGAGCTGTTTTTT.

This clonotype was detected only a few times. The chain combines TRBV4-3 with TRBJ2-3; TRBD2 aligns across 12 bases. Germline values: CDR1 LGHNA, CDR2 YSLEER. The length of the CDR3 is 16 residues. Unmatched junction bases numbered 8, after V lost 5 bases and J lost 5 bases. CDR3 residues: CASSAAPGLAGDTQYF. The CDR3 DNA follows: TGCGCCAGCAGCGCCGCTCCGGGACTAGCGGGAGATACGCAGTATTTT.

The V call is TRBV18, the J call TRBJ2-2; a possible D gene is TRBD2 (6 bases). Germline CDR1 and CDR2: KGHSH and LQKENI. V shed 0 bases and J shed 1 base, with 12 bases lying between them. The CDR3 loop spans 17 amino acids. The CDR3 sequence: CASSPPNSAGNTGELFF. The CDR3, as DNA: TGTGCCAGCTCACCACCGAACTCAGCGGGGAACACCGGGGAGCTGTTTTTT.

This clonotype was recorded many times. A junction boundary mismatches the germline segment, possibly from a read error. The gene calls are TRBV6-2 or TRBV6-3 and TRBJ2-1; 8 nucleotides agree with TRBD2. The CDR3 length is 12 residues. Germline CDR1 reads MNHEY; CDR2 reads SVGEGT. CDR3 amino acids: CASSYRAGVGSF. CDR3 in DNA: TGTGCCAGCAGTTACAGAGCGGGAGTTGGCAGTTTC.

The CDR3 DNA reads TGCAGCGTGGGACTACTTTCCCCTAACTATGGCTACACCTTC. Protein sequence: CSVGLLSPNYGYTF. The V call is TRBV29-1, the J call TRBJ1-2; TRBD1 might be the D (5 bases). V gave up 6 bases and J gave up 0 bases, with 14 bases separating them. This CDR3 contains 14 residues. Germline CDR1 is SQVTM and CDR2 is ANQGSEA.

This clonotype has at least ten counts. The chain carries TRBV5-1 and TRBJ1-4, with a weak D call TRBD1 (5 bases). Germline loops: CDR1 SGHRS, CDR2 YFSETQ. V lost 6 bases and J lost 0, with 24 bases in between. CDR3 size: 19 residues. Here the CDR3 DNA reads TGCGCCAGCACTCGTGGCCCGAATTCGGGGCGGACAACTAATGAAAAACTGTTTTTT. Protein sequence: CASTRGPNSGRTTNEKLFF.

The sample holds many counts of this clonotype. This rearrangement joins TRBV20-1 to TRBJ1-2; 7 bases are a match to TRBD1. Germline CDR1 and CDR2: DFQATT and SNEGSKA (reference sequence). The V and J ends lost 2 bases and 2 bases, in that order; junction bases with no gene match: 2. The CDR3 is 13 amino acids. The CDR3 nucleotides read TGCAGTGCTAGACCACAGGGGAACTATGGCTACACCTTC. Its protein product is CSARPQGNYGYTF.

This clonotype was seen ten or more times. This sequence joins TRBV29-1 and TRBJ2-3, with 9 bases lining up with TRBD2. The CDR3 is 13 amino acids. Unmatched junction bases numbered 2, after V lost 6 bases and J lost 1 base. Germline V gives CDR1 SQVTM, CDR2 ANQGSEA. The DNA of the CDR3 is TGCAGCGTATGGACTAGCGGCACAGATACGCAGTATTTT. It translates to CSVWTSGTDTQYF.

This clonotype was observed a handful of times. The rearrangement joins TRBV27 to TRBJ2-3; 8 bases fit TRBD1. The CDR3 totals 16 residues. With V trimmed by 5 bases and J by 5 bases, 12 bases remained unmatched. Germline-derived CDR1 and CDR2 are MNHEY and SMNVEV (reference sequence). CDR3 residues: CASSRAGTGIIDTQYF. The DNA of the CDR3 is TGTGCCAGCAGTCGAGCCGGGACAGGAATCATAGATACGCAGTATTTT.